These 21 T cell receptor beta chains originate from one sample sequenced in a study of post-analysis software for immune sequencing data (dated by TCRdb to the mid-2010s). These receptors' antigens are unknown. Receptor libraries were prepared by PCR. This sample was sequenced with an Illumina HiSeq 2500. To reduce PCR and sequencing biases, unique molecular identifiers were incorporated into the TCR beta cDNA libraries. In-frame beta chains were kept once TCRdb had trimmed the public reads at Q25 with fastp and called clones with MiXCR. Entries are consolidated by CDR3 protein sequence, retaining the most common genes and DNA. For this sample the table gives hundreds of thousands of distinct CDR3 sequences, of which about 53% were detected only once. The ten largest clones represent about 4.5% of the sample. What the work shows at the level of the full study, not this receptor alone: Significantly higher frequencies in patients than in controls were found for roughly five TRBV segments, including TRBV5-6, TRBV5-1 and TRBV20-1.

Sequencing was carried out using blood. Receptors originate from a girl under 18 with multiple sclerosis.

The chain has TRBV5-6 and TRBJ2-6; D might be TRBD2 (6 bases). Per the germline V gene, CDR1 is SGHDT and CDR2 is YYEEEE. The V end lost 0 bases, the J end lost 0 bases, and 19 bases lay between the germline ends. The CDR3 contains 20 residues. This CDR3 reads CASSLEGLTWASSGANVLTF. CDR3 DNA sequence: TGTGCCAGCAGCTTGGAGGGACTCACGTGGGCCAGCTCTGGGGCCAACGTCCTGACTTTC.

V and J are TRBV2 and TRBJ2-7; tentatively, D is TRBD2 (5 bases). Germline CDR1 is SNHLY and CDR2 is FYNNEI. This CDR3 is 14 amino acids long. V gave up 5 bases and J gave up 3 bases, with 14 bases separating them. CDR3 residues: CASSMSGEGYEQYF. As DNA, the CDR3 is TGTGCCAGCAGTATGTCCGGAGAGGGCTACGAGCAGTACTTC.

The chain joins TRBV27 to TRBJ2-7; D not resolved. V shed 8 bases and J shed 0 bases, with 14 bases lying between them. The CDR3 sequence is 14 residues long. Germline V gives CDR1 MNHEY, CDR2 SMNVEV (reference sequence). In DNA form, the CDR3 reads TGTGCCAGCGCCGTGGGCGGATACTCCTACGAGCAGTACTTC. This codes for CASAVGGYSYEQYF.

This clonotype showed up just once. The CDR3 bases are TGCAGCGTCATGGGACGGAGCTATGGCTACACCTTC. Protein: CSVMGRSYGYTF. This chain links TRBV29-1 with TRBJ1-2, with a tentative D call TRBD1 (5 bases). Germline loops: CDR1 SQVTM, CDR2 ANQGSEA. This CDR3 is 12 amino acids long. Deletions cut 6 bases from V and 4 bases from J, with 12 bases between.

The chain joins TRBV9 to TRBJ2-3; D remains ambiguous. Looked up from germline, CDR1 is SGDLS and CDR2 is YYNGEE. This CDR3 contains 14 residues. The ends were cut back, 0 bases at V and 1 base at J, with 6 bases in the middle. In DNA, the CDR3 is TGTGCCAGCAGCGTAGCTACAGGCACAGATACGCAGTATTTT. Its translation is CASSVATGTDTQYF.

The genes are TRBV20-1 and TRBJ2-5; TRBD1 is a possible D gene (6 bases). The CDR3 extends over 13 amino acids. Looked up from germline, CDR1 is DFQATT and CDR2 is SNEGSKA (reference sequence). V lost 0 bases to trimming and J lost 2 bases, with 7 bases between them. The CDR3 coding sequence is TGCAGTGCTAGAGAGGACAGTCAAGAGACCCAGTACTTC. Residues: CSAREDSQETQYF.

The chain has TRBV7-9 and TRBJ1-1, with 9 bases that match TRBD1. The CDR3 sequence is 14 residues long. Trimming at V came to 5 bases and at J to 4 bases, leaving 5 bases not matched to a gene. Germline CDR1 and CDR2: SEHNR and FQNEAQ (reference sequence). Here the CDR3 DNA reads TGTGCCAGCAGCGCACAGGGGGCTATCACTGAAGCTTTCTTT. It encodes CASSAQGAITEAFF.

This sequence joins TRBV5-1 and TRBJ2-3; 10 bases are a match to TRBD2. CDR1 SGHRS and CDR2 YFSETQ come from the germline V gene. J was trimmed by 2 bases and V by 4 bases; bases with no gene match: 7. The CDR3 sequence is 16 residues long. CDR3 sequence (DNA): TGCGCCAGCAGCCTCTTTAGCGGGGGGCCCACAGATACGCAGTATTTT. Protein: CASSLFSGGPTDTQYF.

In this sample, this clonotype turned up a few times. The V and J genes are TRBV20-1 and TRBJ2-3; tentatively, D is TRBD2 (5 bases). This CDR3 is built from 15 residues. The germline V and J ends were trimmed by 3 bases and 2 bases, with 15 bases remaining between them. In germline, CDR1 is DFQATT, CDR2 SNEGSKA (reference sequence). CDR3 coding DNA: TGCAGTGCTAGTTGGAGGACCCATAACACAGATACGCAGTATTTT. Translated, it gives CSASWRTHNTDTQYF.

This sequence joins TRBV6-5 and TRBJ2-4, with 8 bases identical to TRBD2. The end of the DNA aligns better with TRBJ2-7, so the J call may be wrong. The CDR3 runs to 15 residues. CDR1 MNHEY and CDR2 SVGAGI come from the germline V gene. Here the CDR3 DNA reads TGTGCCAGCAGCCGCCATAGCGGGGATTCCTACGAGCAGTACTTC. Encoded protein: CASSRHSGDSYEQYF.

V gene TRBV6-1 combines with J gene TRBJ1-2; TRBD1 agrees at 7 bases. This CDR3 has 15 residues. Trimming took 0 bases from V and 8 from J; bases not matched to a gene: 9. Germline V gene data show CDR1 as MNHNS and CDR2 as SASEGT. The CDR3 sequence is CASSEAGGQRDGYTF. The CDR3 coding sequence is TGTGCCAGCAGTGAAGCTGGGGGACAGAGGGACGGCTACACCTTC.

This clonotype was observed a few times. The rearrangement links TRBV2 to TRBJ1-6; D might be TRBD1 (6 bases). CDR3 size: 14 residues. CDR1 SNHLY and CDR2 FYNNEI come from the germline V gene. Trimming left V 6 bases short and J 5 bases short, with 11 bases between. The CDR3, as DNA: TGTGCCAGCAGGACGGCAGGGGATAATTCACCCCTCCACTTT. Encoded protein: CASRTAGDNSPLHF.

As to this clonotype: One junction end disagrees with the germline gene, perhaps due to a read error. The chain joins TRBV3-1 to TRBJ2-5, with unresolved D. The germline gives CDR1 LGHDT, CDR2 YNNKEL (reference sequence). The CDR3 is 12 amino acids. CDR3 sequence: CASSQLQEAQYF. The DNA for the CDR3 is TGTGCCAGCAGCCAGTTACAAGAGGCCCAGTACTTC.

The chain recombines TRBV29-1 with TRBJ2-1, with D maybe TRBD1 (5 bases). The CDR3 totals 13 residues. V was shortened by 6 bases and J by 13 bases, with 22 bases between the two germline ends. Germline CDR1 and CDR2: SQVTM and ANQGSEA. Here the CDR3 DNA reads TGCAGCGTCGCCTCGACAGATATGGAGACCCAGTTCTTC. Amino acids: CSVASTDMETQFF.

CDR3 residues: CSVERRDRVALSSYEQYF. CDR3 DNA: TGCAGCGTCGAAAGGCGGGACAGGGTGGCTTTGAGCTCCTACGAGCAGTACTTC. The chain joins TRBV29-1 to TRBJ2-7, with 9 bases fitting TRBD1. The CDR3 is 18 residues long. The V gene end was trimmed by 6 bases and the J gene end by 0 bases; junction bases not matched to a gene: 18. Germline values: CDR1 SQVTM, CDR2 ANQGSEA.

CDR3 in DNA: TGTGCCAGCCGGCGGGGGACGCTCGGTGAGACCCAGTACTTC. Translation: CASRRGTLGETQYF. The chain employs TRBV2 and TRBJ2-5; 7 bases are a match to TRBD2. The germline CDR1 and CDR2 sequences are SNHLY and FYNNEI. This CDR3 region has 14 residues. V shed 8 bases and J 5 bases; nucleotides not matched to a gene: 11.

V and J are TRBV7-2 and TRBJ2-3; 8 nucleotides line up with TRBD1. The V gene end was trimmed by 5 bases and the J gene end by 3 bases; junction bases not matched to a gene: 13. This CDR3 comprises 17 residues. Germline lookup yields CDR1 SGHTA and CDR2 FQGNSA. CDR3 nucleotide sequence: TGTGCCAGCAGCCAGGACAGGGCCCTTTCCAGAACAGATACGCAGTATTTT. Translating gives CASSQDRALSRTDTQYF.

The chain employs TRBV30 and TRBJ2-7; 10 bases agree with TRBD2. The J segment lost 4 bases and the V segment lost 6 bases, leaving 9 bases of the junction unmatched. This CDR3 is 14 amino acids long. Germline V gives CDR1 GTSNPN, CDR2 SVGIG (reference sequence). The DNA for the CDR3 is TGTGCCTGCATCAGCGGGGGGGCTATGTACGAGCAGTACTTC. Its protein is CACISGGAMYEQYF.

The chain has TRBV20-1 and TRBJ2-1; 7 positions agree with TRBD2. Germline values: CDR1 DFQATT, CDR2 SNEGSKA (reference sequence). Losses at the gene ends were 2 bases for V and 3 bases for J; bases not matched to a gene: 7. The CDR3 covers 15 residues. CDR3 protein: CSARSVAGIYNEQFF. CDR3 nucleotides: TGCAGTGCTAGATCCGTAGCGGGTATCTACAATGAGCAGTTCTTC.

The gene calls are TRBV5-1 and TRBJ1-2, with TRBD1 matching over 9 bases. The length of the CDR3 is 14 residues. The trim removed 3 bases at V and 4 bases at J, leaving 4 bases unmatched. Germline CDR1 and CDR2: SGHRS and YFSETQ. DNA for the CDR3: TGCGCCAGCAGCTCCCCGGACAGGGGCTATGGCTACACCTTC. This sequence encodes CASSSPDRGYGYTF.

This clonotype was seen a single time. V gene TRBV2 combines with J gene TRBJ2-5, with 7 nucleotides matching TRBD1. TRBJ2-7 explains the end of the DNA better; the J call may be wrong. Germline CDR1 and CDR2: SNHLY and FYNNEI. This CDR3 region has 13 residues. The CDR3 DNA follows: TGTGCCAGCAGACAGGACAGGCTGTACGAGCAGTACTTC. Protein: CASRQDRLYEQYF.